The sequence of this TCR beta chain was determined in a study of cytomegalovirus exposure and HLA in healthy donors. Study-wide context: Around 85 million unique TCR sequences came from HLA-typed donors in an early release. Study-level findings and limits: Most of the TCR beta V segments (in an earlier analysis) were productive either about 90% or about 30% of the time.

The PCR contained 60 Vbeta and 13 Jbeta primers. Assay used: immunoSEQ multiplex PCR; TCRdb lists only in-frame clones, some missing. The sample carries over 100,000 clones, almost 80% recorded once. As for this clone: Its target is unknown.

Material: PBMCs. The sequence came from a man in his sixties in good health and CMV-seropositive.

CDR3 protein: CAISKGQGGNEQFF. Here the CDR3 DNA reads TGTGCCATCAGTAAGGGACAGGGAGGGAATGAGCAGTTCTTC. The chain carries TRBV10-3 and TRBJ2-1, with 9 bases identical to TRBD1. CDR1 and CDR2 (germline): ENHRY, SYGVKD. V lost 5 bases, J lost 7 bases, and 6 bases stayed unmatched. The CDR3 has 14 residues.